This T cell receptor (beta chain) was recorded in a study of T-cell memory formation after mild COVID-19. Across the study: TCR clusters mostly belonged to single donors. Regarding the study as a whole: Clones that contracted clustered mainly in CM and EM if CD4+ and in EMRA if CD8+. Pre-infection memory carried some responding clones, suggesting that cross-reactive memory joined. CD4/CD8 balance held among clones contracting day 15 to 85, and later expanders leaned CD4+.

TCRdb redid the calling of the 5' RACE reads with MiXCR, one entry per CDR3 protein. The sample contains 530,000 or so distinct CDR3 sequences, approximately 15% of which appear only once. V dropped 0 bases and J dropped 0 bases, with 6 bases sitting between them. This CDR3 is built from 14 residues. Germline assignment: CDR1 SGHTA and CDR2 FQGNSA. This clonotype was picked up many times. Its antigen remains unknown. The TCR was taken from an adult woman who had mild COVID-19 (a few samples of this study predate the infection). Cell type and time point are not known. Sequences were obtained from PBMCs or a T cell subset sorted from them (not recorded which). The chain has TRBV7-2 and TRBJ2-7; no firm D call. The CDR3 DNA follows: TGTGCCAGCAGCTTAGCCCACAGCTCCTACGAGCAGTACTTC. Its protein is CASSLAHSSYEQYF.